These 19 T cell receptor beta chains came from one sample sequenced in a study of identical twins. One entry per CDR3 protein, called by TCRdb with MiXCR from the 5' RACE reads. Here the sample spans hundreds of thousands of distinct CDR3 sequences, 8.6% being singletons. These sequences were also reported in another study, on yellow fever vaccine responses in identical twins.

Material for sequencing was PBMCs. These TCRs come from a young woman in good health.

This clonotype was counted a few times. The rearrangement joins TRBV15 to TRBJ1-1, with 9 bases identical to TRBD1. The CDR3 runs 14 residues. CDR1 is LNHNV and CDR2 is YYDKDF in the germline V gene (reference sequence). V dropped 5 bases and J dropped 5; count of bases not matched to a gene: 6. The CDR3 nucleotides read TGTGCCACCAGCCGGGGACAGGGTTGGACTGAAGCTTTCTTT. Protein: CATSRGQGWTEAFF.

This clonotype was observed many times. The chain carries TRBV5-1 and TRBJ2-1, with a weak D call TRBD2 (5 bases). This CDR3 comprises 14 residues. The V and J ends lost 4 bases and 0 bases respectively, with 8 bases between them. CDR1 SGHRS and CDR2 YFSETQ come from the germline V gene. The CDR3 sequence is CASSDGISYNEQFF. The CDR3 DNA reads TGCGCCAGCAGCGACGGGATCTCCTACAATGAGCAGTTCTTC.

This clonotype was picked up a small number of times. The V call is TRBV28, the J call TRBJ1-4, with TRBD1 matching 7 bases. Trimming took 5 bases from V and 8 from J; bases not matched to a gene: 17. This CDR3 spans 17 amino acids. From germline, CDR1 is MDHEN and CDR2 SYDVKM. The DNA of the CDR3 is TGTGCCAGCAGTCCGTCGGACAGGTCCCCGTTGAACGAAAAACTGTTTTTT. This encodes CASSPSDRSPLNEKLFF.

This clonotype was counted once. The rearrangement uses TRBV7-9 and TRBJ1-1; 7 bases agree with TRBD1. Germline V CDR1 and CDR2: SEHNR, FQNEAQ (reference sequence). There are 15 residues in the CDR3. V lost 3 bases to trimming and J lost 5 bases; unmatched junction nucleotides: 9. The DNA for the CDR3 is TGTGCCAGCAGCTTTATACAGGGGCGGCGGACTGAAGCTTTCTTT. Translated: CASSFIQGRRTEAFF.

This sequence joins TRBV19 and TRBJ2-1; 7 bases are a match to TRBD2. V shed 7 bases, J shed 7 bases, and the junction held 7 bases outside the gene matches. The germline gives CDR1 LNHDA, CDR2 SQIVND (reference sequence). This CDR3 is built from 13 residues. The chain's CDR3 is CASNPDGGNEQFF. Written as DNA, the CDR3 is TGTGCCAGTAACCCCGACGGGGGGAATGAGCAGTTCTTC.

The rearrangement joins TRBV7-2 to TRBJ2-2, with TRBD2 matching 10 bases. CDR1 is SGHTA, CDR2 FQGNSA, per germline. This CDR3 contains 15 residues. The junction had 6 bases not matched to a gene; V was cut back by 6 bases and J by 5 bases. The CDR3: CASRASGSWTGELFF. The CDR3, as DNA: TGTGCCAGCAGAGCTAGCGGGAGTTGGACCGGGGAGCTGTTTTTT.

This chain joins TRBV13 and TRBJ1-6; D may be TRBD1 (5 bases). CDR3 length: 16 residues. From germline, CDR1 is PRHDT and CDR2 FYEKMQ (reference sequence). With 4 bases removed from V and 9 bases from J, the gap between germline ends came to 19 bases. The CDR3 protein is CASSSSMEKGRSPLHF. CDR3 coding DNA: TGTGCCAGCAGCTCGTCGATGGAAAAGGGGCGTTCACCCCTCCACTTT.

The chain recombines TRBV29-1 with TRBJ2-7; D possibly corresponds to TRBD2 (5 bases). The ends were cut back, 6 bases at V and 0 bases at J, with 12 bases in the middle. Germline V gene sequence: CDR1 SQVTM, CDR2 ANQGSEA. CDR3 length: 13 residues. CDR3 sequence (DNA): TGCAGCGTCGGGATGGTGAGCTCCTACGAGCAGTACTTC. Amino acid sequence: CSVGMVSSYEQYF.

This clonotype was detected only a few times. CDR3 nucleotide sequence: TGTGCCACACTAGCGGGATACACAGATACGCAGTATTTT. It is translated as CATLAGYTDTQYF. The chain uses TRBV2 and TRBJ2-3; TRBD2 aligns across 10 bases. Trimming cost V 10 bases and J 2 bases; bases outside gene matches: 3. Germline lookup yields CDR1 SNHLY and CDR2 FYNNEI. The CDR3 is made up of 13 amino acids.

The V and J genes are TRBV28 and TRBJ2-5; 11 bases fit TRBD2. V shed 2 bases, J shed 2 bases, and the junction held 10 bases outside the gene matches. Per germline, CDR1 MDHEN and CDR2 SYDVKM. CDR3 length: 18 residues. The CDR3 here is CASSLAGLAGGAQETQYF. Written as DNA, the CDR3 is TGTGCCAGCAGTTTAGCCGGGCTAGCGGGGGGCGCTCAAGAGACCCAGTACTTC.

Points on this clonotype: This may be a read error, as it is one base from a much larger clone. The genes are TRBV3-1 and TRBJ2-3; maybe TRBD1 (6 bases). Germline CDR1 LGHDT, CDR2 YNNKEL (reference sequence). CDR3 size: 17 residues. The CDR3 nucleotides are TGTGCCATCAGCCGTCGAATAGGGGGTGGGGTGGTCGATACGCAGTATTTT. The encoded protein is CAISRRIGGGVVDTQYF.

The chain has TRBV5-1 and TRBJ1-2; D is possibly TRBD1 (5 bases). This CDR3 is 13 amino acids long. CDR1 and CDR2 (germline): SGHRS, YFSETQ. V dropped 5 bases and J dropped 8 bases, with 16 bases sitting between them. The CDR3 nucleotides are TGCGCCAGCAGGGCCGGCAGGGAGGGAGGCTACACCTTC. Protein: CASRAGREGGYTF.

This clonotype was found a few times. The rearrangement uses TRBV21-1 and TRBJ2-2; TRBD2 is the table's D call, not checked against the DNA. TRBV21-1 is a documented pseudogene. The CDR3 covers 15 residues. CDR3: CARLPGLQYTGELFF. The CDR3 nucleotides are TGTGCCAGACTCCCCGGACTACAATACACCGGGGAGCTGTTTTTT.

This clonotype has at least ten counts. The chain uses TRBV7-9 and TRBJ2-3; D gene uncertain. Trimming took off 1 base at V and 4 bases at J, with 6 bases between the two ends. The CDR3 consists of 13 residues. CDR1 is SEHNR, CDR2 FQNEAQ, per germline (reference sequence). CDR3 residues: CASSLEVPDTQYF. In DNA, the CDR3 is TGTGCCAGCAGCTTAGAAGTGCCAGATACGCAGTATTTT.

This clonotype has a handful of counts. The rearrangement links TRBV12-3 or TRBV12-4 to TRBJ2-3; weak D call: TRBD2 (6 bases). The CDR3 length is 13 residues. Trimming shortened V by 0 bases and J by 13 bases, and 14 bases separated the two germline ends. Here the CDR3 reads CASSLASGGLEYF. The DNA for the CDR3 is TGTGCCAGCAGTTTAGCTAGTGGGGGACTGGAGTATTTT.

The chain carries TRBV7-9 and TRBJ2-7; no firm D call. Trimming pared 2 bases from V and 2 bases from J, leaving 10 bases between. This CDR3 is built from 14 residues. CDR1 and CDR2 (germline): SEHNR, FQNEAQ (reference sequence). In DNA form, the CDR3 reads TGTGCCAGCAGCTTATCCGAAACGGCCTACGAGCAGTACTTC. It yields the protein CASSLSETAYEQYF.

This clonotype turned up a few times. Germline is not matched at one junction end, which may reflect a read error. J is TRBJ2-1 and V is TRBV7-7; 7 bases agree with TRBD2. This CDR3 is 13 amino acids long. The germline CDR1 and CDR2 sequences are SSHAT and FNYEAQ (reference sequence). In DNA form, the CDR3 reads TGTGCTAGCAGCCGGGGAGGGCCCGGTGAGCAGTTCTTC. Its protein is CASSRGGPGEQFF.

The chain recombines TRBV14 with TRBJ2-3, with TRBD2 matching over 8 bases. The CDR3 is 16 residues long. V was clipped by 0 bases and J by 6 bases; unmatched bases: 8. The germline CDR1 and CDR2 sequences are SGHDN and FVKESK. The chain's CDR3 is CASSQDLAGHGDTQYF. CDR3 bases: TGTGCCAGCAGCCAAGATTTAGCGGGACATGGTGATACGCAGTATTTT.

This clonotype showed up just a few times. This chain's CDR3 is CSVQGFVDGYTF. CDR3 DNA sequence: TGCAGCGTACAGGGGTTTGTGGATGGCTACACCTTC. The chain employs TRBV29-1 and TRBJ1-2; TRBD1 matches at 7 bases. Trimming took 6 bases from V and 6 from J; bases not matched to a gene: 7. CDR3 length equals 12 residues. Germline V CDR1 and CDR2: SQVTM, ANQGSEA. Looking up the rest from reference TRBV29-1 and TRBJ1-2 gives the full variable domain: SAVISQKPSRDICQRGTSLTIQCQVDSQVTMMFWYRQQPGQSLTLIATANQGSEATYESGFVIDKFPISRPNLTFSTLTVSNMSPEDSSIYLCSVQGFVDGYTFGSGTRLTVV.